The present TCR beta chain was sequenced within a study of T cell responses to AZD1222 COVID-19 vaccine. Across the whole study: Second doses were pooled across both intervals (about 4 or about 12 weeks).

Findings of the study overall: As reported, nearly half of all spike-specific TCRs target variant regions that are unmutated.

This CDR3 is built from 16 residues. Deletions cut 4 bases from V and 6 bases from J, with 21 bases between. Germline values: CDR1 MDHEN, CDR2 SYDVKM. Points on this clone: Its antigen remains unknown.

Method: immunoSEQ multiplex PCR; TCRdb's copy keeps in-frame clones and lacks some. The data hold some 200,000 clones, with approximately 90% observed a single time. This chain joins TRBV28 and TRBJ1-2; D might be TRBD1 (6 bases). This sequence originates from an adult in good health. This material consisted of peripheral blood, taken on day 0 of AZD1222 vaccination. The chain's CDR3 is CASSSPQDSQGNGYTF. Here the CDR3 DNA reads TGTGCCAGCAGTTCACCCCAGGACAGCCAGGGGAATGGCTACACCTTC.